This entry describes one T cell receptor beta chain. This entry comes from a study of blood T cell repertoires in COVID-19. The wider study: Samples taken during acute and convalescent COVID-19 were collected in the United States, Italy and Spain.

Libraries were prepared by immunoSEQ multiplex PCR; TCRdb keeps only in-frame clonotypes and omits some of them. The sample holds about 240,000 clones, 80% to 90% seen once. In germline, CDR1 is SGHRS, CDR2 YFSETQ. The CDR3 contains 15 residues. The V and J ends lost 1 base and 0 bases respectively, with 7 bases between them. The receptor's source is a man aged 60-69 years with acute or convalescent COVID-19. The genes are TRBV5-1 and TRBJ2-2; tentatively, D is TRBD1 (5 bases). The sample consisted of peripheral blood. The CDR3 is CASSLLTANTGELFF. As DNA, the CDR3 is TGCGCCAGCAGCTTGTTGACAGCGAACACCGGGGAGCTGTTTTTT.